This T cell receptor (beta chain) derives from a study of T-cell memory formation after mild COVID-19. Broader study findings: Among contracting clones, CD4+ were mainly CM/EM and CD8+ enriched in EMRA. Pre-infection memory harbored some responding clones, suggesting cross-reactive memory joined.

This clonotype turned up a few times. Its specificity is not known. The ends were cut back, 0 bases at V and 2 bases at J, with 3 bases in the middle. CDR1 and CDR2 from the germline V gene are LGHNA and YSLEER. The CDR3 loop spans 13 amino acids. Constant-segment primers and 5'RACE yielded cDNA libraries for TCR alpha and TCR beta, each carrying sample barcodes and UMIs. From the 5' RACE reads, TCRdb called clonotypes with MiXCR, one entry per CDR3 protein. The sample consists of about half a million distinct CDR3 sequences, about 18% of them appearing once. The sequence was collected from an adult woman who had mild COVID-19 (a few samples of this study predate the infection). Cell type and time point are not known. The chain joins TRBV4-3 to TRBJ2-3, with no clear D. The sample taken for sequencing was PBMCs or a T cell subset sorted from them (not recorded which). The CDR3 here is CASSQEYTDTQYF. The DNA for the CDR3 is TGCGCCAGCAGCCAAGAGTACACAGATACGCAGTATTTT.